This T cell receptor (beta chain) appears in the sequencing data of a study of human T cells and chemical hapten exposure. Time point meaning: patch test 1, 2 weeks after DPC sensitization. As for treatment: therapeutic diphenylcyclopropenone sensitization with weekly scalp DPC. Blood was drawn before each patch test was applied. The library put unique molecular identifiers onto individual cDNA molecules. TCRdb recomputed calls from the RACE reads with MiXCR, one row per CDR3 protein. The sample has about 60,000 distinct CDR3 sequences; about 9.6% are singletons. This clonotype has only a few counts. The CDR3 extends over 16 amino acids. Germline CDR1 and CDR2: SEHNR and FQNEAQ (reference sequence). V shed 1 base and J shed 5 bases, with 12 bases lying between them.

The sample was whole blood, taken in connection with sensitization to the hapten diphenylcyclopropenone (DPC). The chain uses TRBV7-9 and TRBJ1-6; D remains ambiguous. The sequence derives from a woman between 35 and 50 years old with alopecia areata. Some clones in this sample may be carry-over from other donors' samples. The CDR3 DNA reads TGTGCCAGCAGCTTAGGTGGCTTCACAGATAATTCACCCCTCCACTTT. This codes for CASSLGGFTDNSPLHF. Full variable domain (outside the CDR3, taken from reference TRBV7-9 and TRBJ1-6): DTGVSQNPRHKITKRGQNVTFRCDPISEHNRLYWYRQTLGQGPEFLTYFQNEAQLEKSRLLSDRFSAERPKGSFSTLEIQRTEQGDSAMYLCASSLGGFTDNSPLHFGNGTRLTVT.